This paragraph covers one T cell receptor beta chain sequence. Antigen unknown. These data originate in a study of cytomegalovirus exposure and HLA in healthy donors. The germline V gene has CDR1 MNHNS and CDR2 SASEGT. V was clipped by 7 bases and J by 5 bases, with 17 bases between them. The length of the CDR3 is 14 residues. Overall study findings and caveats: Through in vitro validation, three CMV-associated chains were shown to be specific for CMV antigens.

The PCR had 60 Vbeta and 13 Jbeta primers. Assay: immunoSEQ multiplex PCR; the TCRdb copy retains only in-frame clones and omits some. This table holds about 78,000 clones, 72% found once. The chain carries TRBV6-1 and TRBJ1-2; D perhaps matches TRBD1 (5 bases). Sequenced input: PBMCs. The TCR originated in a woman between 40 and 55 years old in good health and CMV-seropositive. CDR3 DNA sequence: TGTGCCAGCACTTGGAAAGGTCGGGGGTATGGCTACACCTTC. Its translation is CASTWKGRGYGYTF.